A selection of T cell receptor beta chains follows, all from one sample in a study of Tregs in tolerant kidney transplant recipients. The repertoire was sequenced with immunoSEQ multiplex PCR; TCRdb's copy has only in-frame clones and lacks some. This table holds about 83,000 clones, more than 95% found once. Sequencing used CD4+ T cells from blood, obtained before the transplant. The source of these receptors is a human donor who received a combined kidney and bone marrow transplant. Each CDR3 is given with its conserved first and last residue. D genes are given only for firm matches. Expanded clones are given a class, and other clones once, few, many or no size at all.

TRBD1	.	TRBJ1-2	TRBV19	TGTGCCAGTGCCGGGACAGGCCAGATCTGGGGCTACACCTTC	CASAGTGQIWGYTF
.	.	TRBJ1-1	TRBV6-6	TGTGCCAGCAGTCCCCGGAGGACGAACACTGAAGCTTTCTTT	CASSPRRTNTEAFF
TRBD2	.	TRBJ2-3	TRBV27	TGTGCCAGCAGGGTGGGATCCCTAGCGGGAATTACTAGCACAGATACGCAGTATTTT	CASRVGSLAGITSTDTQYF
TRBD2	.	TRBJ2-3	TRBV30	TGTGCCTGGAATGGTCGTACGGGAGGAGGCACAGATACGCAGTATTTT	CAWNGRTGGGTDTQYF
.	.	TRBJ2-3	TRBV6-6	TGTGCCAGCAGTTTTCTAGACAGGCCTCCAGATACGCAGTATTTT	CASSFLDRPPDTQYF
TRBD1	.	TRBJ1-5	TRBV7-9	TGTGCCAGCAGCGTCGACAGGGAAAGCCCCCAGCATTTT	CASSVDRESPQHF
TRBD2	.	TRBJ2-2	TRBV10-3	TGTGCCATCAGTGAGTCGGCCGGGGGGTGGCACACCGGGGAGCTGTTTTTT	CAISESAGGWHTGELFF
TRBD1	.	TRBJ2-5	TRBV11-1	TGTGCCAGCAGCTTCCTGACAGGGGGACAAGAGACCCAGTACTTC	CASSFLTGGQETQYF
.	.	TRBJ1-5	TRBV7-2	TGTGCCAGCAGCCTTAGGCAGGGTAGCAATCAGCCCCAGCATTTT	CASSLRQGSNQPQHF
.	.	TRBJ1-1	TRBV19	TGTGCCAGTAGCCCAACCGCAGCGGGCGAAGCTTTCTTT	CASSPTAAGEAFF
.	few	TRBJ1-2	TRBV19	TGTGCCAGTAGCTCCGACAGGTGGGCCTATGGCTACACCTTC	CASSSDRWAYGYTF
.	.	TRBJ2-3	TRBV7-8	TGTGCCAGCAGCCCGATACTTGCAGATACGCAGTATTTT	CASSPILADTQYF
.	.	TRBJ1-1	TRBV4-2	TGTGCCAGCAGCCAAGATCTAGGACAGCTTATGATTGAAGCTTTCTTT	CASSQDLGQLMIEAFF
TRBD2	once	TRBJ2-7	TRBV11-3	TGTGCCAGCAGCTTAGTGGGACTAGCGGGAGGGCCGGGCGAGCAGTACTTC	CASSLVGLAGGPGEQYF
TRBD1	.	TRBJ2-3	TRBV29-1	TGCAGCGGCGATACAGGGGGGACAGATACGCAGTATTTT	CSGDTGGTDTQYF
TRBD1	.	TRBJ1-4	TRBV19	TGTGCCAGTAGTATCGTTTTCAGACAGGGCGATGAAAAACTGTTTTTT	CASSIVFRQGDEKLFF
.	.	TRBJ1-1	TRBV6-5	TGTGCCAGCAGCTCCCCGTGGCAGGTTGAAGCTTTCTTT	CASSSPWQVEAFF
.	.	TRBJ1-6	TRBV27	TGTGCCAGCAGTGACCTCCCGGACCCCGGGGATTCACCCCTCCACTTT	CASSDLPDPGDSPLHF
.	.	TRBJ2-3	TRBV7-2	TGTGCCAGCAGCTTAGCGGATAGCCCTAGCACAGATACGCAGTATTTT	CASSLADSPSTDTQYF
TRBD2	.	TRBJ2-5	TRBV7-2	TGTGCCAGCAGCCGCGGGGGGGAGGAGACCCAGTACTTC	CASSRGGEETQYF
TRBD1	.	TRBJ2-2	TRBV9	TGTGCCAGCAGCCGGACCGGGACAGGGGGCATCGAGCTGTTTTTT	CASSRTGTGGIELFF
.	.	TRBJ2-2	TRBV5-4	TGTGCCAGCAGCTTGATGCTCCCAGGGACCGGGGAGCTGTTTTTT	CASSLMLPGTGELFF
TRBD1	.	TRBJ1-1	TRBV5-1	TGCGCCAGCAGCTTGGCCCCGGACAGGTTGAACACTGAAGCTTTCTTT	CASSLAPDRLNTEAFF
TRBD2	.	TRBJ2-1	TRBV6-5	TGTGCCAGCAGTTCAGAATATAGGACTAGCAGTGAGCAGTTCTTC	CASSSEYRTSSEQFF
TRBD1	.	TRBJ2-3	TRBV6-5	TGTGCCAGCAGTTTGGGACAGGGAACAGATACGCAGTATTTT	CASSLGQGTDTQYF
TRBD2	.	TRBJ2-6	TRBV28	TGTGCCAGCAGTCGCTCCCTAGCGGGTGGCTCTGGGGCCAACGTCCTGACTTTC	CASSRSLAGGSGANVLTF
.	.	TRBJ1-6	TRBV7-2	TGTGCCAGCACGCAGGGGCCGAATTCACCCCTCCACTTT	CASTQGPNSPLHF
.	.	TRBJ2-7	TRBV5-6	TGTGCCAGCAGCTTGGAGCAGGGATCGGGCGAGCAGTACTTC	CASSLEQGSGEQYF
.	few	TRBJ2-7	TRBV7-2	TGTGCCAGCAGCTTCGACAGATTCTACGAGCAGTACTTC	CASSFDRFYEQYF
.	.	TRBJ2-1	TRBV30	TGTGCCTGGGCTGAAAGAGGTGAGCAGTTCTTC	CAWAERGEQFF
TRBD1	once	TRBJ1-2	TRBV6-6	TGTGCCAGCAGCGTTACTGACAGGGCCTATGGCTACACCTTC	CASSVTDRAYGYTF
.	.	TRBJ1-2	TRBV5-4	TGTGCCAGCAGCTTGGGGGCGGGGACGGCTAACTATGGCTACACCTTC	CASSLGAGTANYGYTF
TRBD1	.	TRBJ1-2	TRBV6-5	TGTGCCAGCAGTACGCGACAGGGAAGGCATGGCTACACCTTC	CASSTRQGRHGYTF
.	.	TRBJ2-5	TRBV30	TGTGGCCGGGTTCTACAAGAGACCCAGTACTTC	CGRVLQETQYF